The clone carrying this TCR beta chain was observed many times. This CDR3 has 16 residues. From germline, CDR1 is MNHEY and CDR2 SVGEGT. V dropped 2 bases and J dropped 7; count of bases not matched to a gene: 13. Regarding time point: newly diagnosed GD, antithyroid drugs for less than 3 months. The TCR library was made from RNA that had been extracted from PBMCs in TRIzol. Graves' disease diagnosis relied on American Thyroid Association guidelines. Building of the TCR beta libraries involved iRepertoire HTBI primers and Arm-PCR of CDR3 regions. TCRdb reprocessed the multiplex PCR reads with MiXCR, giving one entry per CDR3 protein. This table has 250,000 or so distinct CDR3 sequences, around 20% appearing once. The data originate from a study of regulatory T cells in long-lasting Graves disease.

The chain links TRBV6-2 or TRBV6-3 to TRBJ1-2; the match to TRBD1 covers 7 bases. The TCR was taken from a female donor with Graves disease. The source material was peripheral blood mononuclear cells (PBMCs), sampled at new diagnosis, from a patient treated with antithyroid drugs. CDR3 sequence: CASSYPQSPGQSGYTF. CDR3 sequence (DNA): TGTGCCAGCAGTTACCCCCAATCACCGGGACAGAGTGGCTACACCTTC.